The next 19 T cell receptor beta chains were all read from a single sample in a study of response to subunit inactivated influenza vaccine. TCRdb passed the RT-PCR reads through MiXCR, listing each CDR3 protein once. The table shows 500,000 or so distinct CDR3 sequences, with about 17% occurring only once. The input for sequencing was CD4+ T cells sorted from PBMCs, taken roughly 24 months after vaccination. The receptors were sampled from a man between 45 and 75 years old who received an inactivated influenza vaccine.

This clonotype was observed many times. V gene TRBV6-1 combines with J gene TRBJ2-3; 8 nucleotides line up with TRBD2. The CDR3 loop spans 14 amino acids. The V segment lost 10 bases and the J segment 4 bases; nucleotides outside the gene matches: 10. CDR1 MNHNS and CDR2 SASEGT come from the germline V gene. The DNA for the CDR3 is TGTGCCACCAAAGCGGGAGTTCTCGCAGATACGCAGTATTTT. Translated: CATKAGVLADTQYF.

This clonotype turned up a few times. This sequence joins TRBV11-2 and TRBJ2-7, with D possibly matching TRBD1 (6 bases). V was pared by 1 base and J by 7 bases, with 11 bases between. The CDR3 covers 13 residues. The germline V gene encodes CDR1 SGHAT and CDR2 FQNNGV. The CDR3 loop is CASSLVSGVEQYF. The CDR3 coding sequence is TGTGCCAGCAGCTTAGTGTCAGGGGTTGAGCAGTACTTC.

This clonotype has just a few counts. V and J are TRBV12-3 or TRBV12-4 and TRBJ1-1; D is possibly TRBD1 (5 bases). V was clipped by 1 base and J by 5 bases, with 8 bases between them. CDR3 length: 13 residues. CDR3 sequence reads: CASSLGEGTEAFF. The CDR3 nucleotides are TGTGCCAGCAGTTTAGGTGAGGGGACTGAAGCTTTCTTT.

There are a few counts of this clonotype. V and J are TRBV15 and TRBJ2-7; D may be TRBD1 (5 bases). Looked up from germline, CDR1 is LNHNV and CDR2 is YYDKDF (reference sequence). V was shortened by 0 bases and J by 6 bases, with 15 bases between the two germline ends. The CDR3 is 15 residues long. CDR3: CATSRDQGTTSEQYF. The CDR3 DNA is TGTGCCACCAGCAGAGATCAGGGTACGACAAGCGAGCAGTACTTC. The whole variable domain, filled in from reference TRBV15 and TRBJ2-7, reads DAMVIQNPRYQVTQFGKPVTLSCSQTLNHNVMYWYQQKSSQAPKLLFHYYDKDFNNEADTPDNFQSRRPNTSFCFLDIRSPGLGDTAMYLCATSRDQGTTSEQYFGPGTRLTVT.

The chain recombines TRBV20-1 with TRBJ2-5; TRBD1 matches at 7 bases. CDR3 size: 19 residues. Germline CDR1 is DFQATT and CDR2 is SNEGSKA (reference sequence). V lost 0 bases, J lost 5 bases, and 21 bases stayed unmatched. The CDR3 is CSARDSSPSLYRGGETQYF. DNA for the CDR3: TGCAGTGCTAGAGATTCTTCACCATCCCTCTACAGGGGCGGGGAGACCCAGTACTTC.

This clonotype appeared a few times. J is TRBJ2-5 and V is TRBV24-1; D is tentatively TRBD1 or TRBD2 (5 bases each). CDR3 length equals 15 residues. The germline V gene encodes CDR1 KGHDR and CDR2 SFDVKD. The V and J ends lost 6 bases and 5 bases respectively, with 18 bases between them. CDR3 nucleotides: TGTGCCACCAGTCCCGGGACCGCGCCGGGGGAGACCCAGTACTTC. It codes for CATSPGTAPGETQYF.

This clonotype was detected many times. The chain carries TRBV28 and TRBJ1-5, with D possibly being TRBD1 (6 bases). Germline V lookup: CDR1 MDHEN, CDR2 SYDVKM. V was trimmed by 5 bases and J by 3 bases, leaving 17 bases between them. This CDR3 is built from 16 residues. CDR3 sequence (DNA): TGTGCCAGCAGTCCCTTGAAACAGGGTTACAATCAGCCCCAGCATTTT. It yields the protein CASSPLKQGYNQPQHF.

This clonotype showed up just a few times. The chain links TRBV3-1 to TRBJ2-7; D not resolved. V gave up 3 bases and J gave up 3 bases, with 12 bases separating them. The CDR3 totals 14 residues. Looked up from germline, CDR1 is LGHDT and CDR2 is YNNKEL (reference sequence). The CDR3 loop reads CASSHQPGSYEQYF. CDR3 DNA: TGTGCCAGCAGCCACCAACCTGGCAGCTACGAGCAGTACTTC.

This clonotype has only a few counts. This sequence joins TRBV29-1 and TRBJ1-2; D call uncertain. V lost 5 bases, J lost 2 bases, and 9 bases lay in between. The CDR3 contains 12 residues. From germline, CDR1 is SQVTM and CDR2 ANQGSEA. Here the CDR3 reads CSVYGRNYGYTF. CDR3 nucleotide sequence: TGCAGCGTTTACGGAAGAAACTATGGCTACACCTTC.

This clonotype was seen only a few times. This sequence joins TRBV6-2 or TRBV6-3 and TRBJ2-7, with a possible D match to TRBD2 (7 bases). V was shortened by 7 bases and J by 6 bases, with 16 bases between the two germline ends. This CDR3 has 13 residues. CDR1 and CDR2 from the germline V gene are MNHEY and SVGEGT. CDR3 in DNA: TGTGCCAGCACAAATGGGGGGGCTGGCGAGCAGTACTTC. This sequence encodes CASTNGGAGEQYF.

This chain uses TRBV11-2 with TRBJ2-7, with 10 bases fitting TRBD1. The CDR3 is made up of 15 amino acids. The V segment lost 4 bases and the J segment 6 bases; nucleotides outside the gene matches: 9. Germline V gene data show CDR1 as SGHAT and CDR2 as FQNNGV. CDR3 sequence: CASSSYDRGQFEQYF. The CDR3 bases are TGTGCCAGCAGCTCTTACGACAGGGGGCAATTCGAGCAGTACTTC.

V gene TRBV2 combines with J gene TRBJ2-1, with 7 bases aligning to TRBD1. Germline V CDR1 and CDR2: SNHLY, FYNNEI. Trimming cost V 9 bases and J 3 bases; bases outside gene matches: 2. This CDR3 is built from 12 residues. In nucleotides, the CDR3 is TGTGCCAGTGGGGACAGCTACAATGAGCAGTTCTTC. Its protein product is CASGDSYNEQFF.

In its sample, this clonotype was seen many times. V usage is TRBV6-5 and J usage is TRBJ1-1; D uncertain. The CDR3 contains 13 residues. CDR1 and CDR2 (germline): MNHEY, SVGAGI. The V gene lost 2 bases and the J gene lost 0 bases, with 4 bases spanning the gap. The CDR3, as DNA: TGTGCCAGCAGTTACGAGTTGAACACTGAAGCTTTCTTT. Translating it yields CASSYELNTEAFF.

This clonotype was counted ten times or more. The chain recombines TRBV20-1 with TRBJ2-5, with 7 positions matching TRBD2. J lost 5 bases, V lost 3 bases, and 0 bases had no gene match. The germline CDR1 and CDR2 sequences are DFQATT and SNEGSKA (reference sequence). The CDR3 contains 11 residues. CDR3 nucleotide sequence: TGCAGTGCTAGGGGGGGGGAGACCCAGTACTTC. Protein product: CSARGGETQYF.

There are a few counts of this clonotype. This chain's CDR3 is CSVDSTDGYTF. CDR3 nucleotides: TGCAGCGTGGACTCAACTGATGGCTACACCTTC. The gene calls are TRBV29-1 and TRBJ1-2; D gene uncertain. V lost 6 bases and J lost 6, with 11 bases in between. Germline V gene data show CDR1 as SQVTM and CDR2 as ANQGSEA. CDR3 length: 11 residues.

V and J are TRBV12-3 or TRBV12-4 and TRBJ1-6, with D possibly TRBD1 on 6 matching bases. This CDR3 has 16 residues. Trimming pared 3 bases from V and 9 bases from J, leaving 18 bases between. The CDR3 DNA sequence: TGTGCCAGCAGTTTCCAGACGGCCGGGGGCCGTTCACCCCTCCACTTT. It encodes CASSFQTAGGRSPLHF.

The chain combines TRBV12-3 or TRBV12-4 with TRBJ1-1; D remains unclear. This CDR3 spans 11 amino acids. V dropped 2 bases and J dropped 4 bases, with 2 bases sitting between them. CDR3: CASSLPTEAFF. CDR3 nucleotides: TGTGCCAGCAGTTTACCCACTGAAGCTTTCTTT.

This sequence joins TRBV12-3 or TRBV12-4 and TRBJ2-3; D uncertain. The CDR3 covers 15 residues. Trimming removed 5 bases at V and 4 bases at J, with 16 bases between. The CDR3 DNA reads TGTGCCAGCAGTCGCCTCCTCGGGTTACCAGATACGCAGTATTTT. This encodes CASSRLLGLPDTQYF.

This clonotype has at least ten counts. This rearrangement joins TRBV4-2 to TRBJ2-2; TRBD2 aligns across 11 bases. Germline lookup yields CDR1 LGHNA and CDR2 YNFKEQ. J was trimmed by 12 bases and V by 1 base; bases with no gene match: 4. The CDR3 runs to 14 residues. The CDR3 coding sequence is TGTGCCAGCAGCCAAGTAGCGGGAGGGAGGCAGCTGTTTTTT. It codes for CASSQVAGGRQLFF.